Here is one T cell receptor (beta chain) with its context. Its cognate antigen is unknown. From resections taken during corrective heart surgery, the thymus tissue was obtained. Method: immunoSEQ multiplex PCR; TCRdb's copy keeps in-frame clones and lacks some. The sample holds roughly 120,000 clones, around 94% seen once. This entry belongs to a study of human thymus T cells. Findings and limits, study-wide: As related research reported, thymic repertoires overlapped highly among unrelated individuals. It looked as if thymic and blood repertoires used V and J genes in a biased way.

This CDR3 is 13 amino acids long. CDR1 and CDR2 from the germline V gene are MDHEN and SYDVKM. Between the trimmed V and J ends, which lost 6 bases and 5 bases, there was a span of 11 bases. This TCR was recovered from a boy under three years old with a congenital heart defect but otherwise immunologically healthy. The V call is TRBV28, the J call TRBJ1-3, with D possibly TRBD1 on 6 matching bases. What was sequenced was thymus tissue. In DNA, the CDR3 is TGTGCCAGCAGAGGGACATTTCGAAACACCATATATTTT. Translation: CASRGTFRNTIYF.